This T cell receptor beta chain was profiled in a study of OX40 agonist ivuxolimab in advanced cancers. Study-wide context: The costimulatory receptor OX40 (CD134) was targeted by ivuxolimab, a fully human IgG2 agonistic monoclonal antibody. Intravenous ivuxolimab was administered to patients every 2 weeks at six dose levels: 0.01, 0.1, 0.3, 1.5, 3 and 10 mg/kg. The paper reports the monotherapy dose-escalation portion (N of about 50 patients) of the phase I ivuxolimab trial. Partial responses occurred in three dose-escalation patients, of whom one had hepatocellular carcinoma and two had cutaneous melanoma. Patients were allowed to have had prior anti-PD-1, anti-PD-L1 or anti-CTLA-4 therapy, and less than 45% of the dose-escalation patients had previously received checkpoint inhibitors. Of the roughly 53 patients in dose escalation, about 20 had hepatocellular carcinoma, some 15 had melanoma, 9 had renal cell carcinoma and 9 had head and neck cancer. The purpose of peripheral TCRbeta sequencing was to test whether ivuxolimab changed TCR sequence diversity and led to clonal T-cell expansion. A male proportion of almost 85% and a mean age of approximately 55 years, ranging from about 20 to 79, were recorded for the dose-escalation cohort.

Results and caveats for the whole study, not just this receptor: At doses of 0.1 to 3.0 mg/kg, clonal expansion of both CD4+ and CD8+ blood T cells was observed from baseline to week 6. In the 0.1-3.0 mg/kg groups, partial responders were among the patients with the lowest normalized peripheral clonal expansion, particularly in CD8+ T cells. Low levels of normalized T-cell clonal expansion were also shown by some nonresponding patients. After ivuxolimab, CD8+ T cells had more expanded clones than CD4+ T cells on average. Antigen specificity was not determined for the clonally expanded peripheral T cells.

Remarks on this clone: Its cognate antigen has yet to be identified. The record has no base qualities; no much larger clone is one base away.

Genomic DNA was isolated from the sorted cells so that the TCRbeta CDR3 region could be sequenced. The immunoSEQ Assay was used to sequence the TCRbeta CDR3 regions. TCRdb obtained this table from immuneACCESS and retained in-frame rearrangements with V and J assigned. These tables miss some clones; where compared with another copy, unresolved V genes account for less than half of the shortfall, and the remainder is unexplained. The sample contains 85,000 to 95,000 clones, 89% of them found a single time. The ten largest make up approximately 0.35% of the sample. Patients with autoimmune disease history or receiving systemic immunosuppression were excluded from the trial. In every dose cohort, peripheral blood was drawn for TCR sequencing at baseline, cycle 4 day 1, and cycle 7 day 1. Samples came from an open-label, multicenter, first-in-human phase I dose-escalation trial of ivuxolimab. The trial enrolled adults with locally advanced or metastatic head and neck squamous cell, hepatocellular, melanoma or renal cell carcinoma. Before TCR sequencing, CD4+ T cells and CD8+ T cells were sorted from peripheral blood as separate populations.

The CDR3 starts with the cysteine, ends with the phenylalanine, and has 12 residues. The read is trimmed to its CDR3 DNA, 36 bases read in frame from base 1. CDR1 is given as SGHRS and CDR2 as YFSETQ, both from the germline V gene. V was cut back by 4 bases and J by 5 bases, leaving a gap of 8 bases between them. Here the chain combines TRBV5-1 and TRBJ2-3, with the D gene tentatively TRBD1 or TRBD2, based on 5 matching bases in each. The material was CD4+ or CD8+ T cells sorted from blood, obtained in a trial of the OX40 agonist ivuxolimab. This receptor was taken from an adult with an advanced solid tumor such as melanoma, head and neck, liver or kidney cancer. DNA sequence: TGCGCCAGCAGCCAGGGAGAAGATACGCAGTATTTT. The encoded protein is CASSQGEDTQYF.